The sequence of this T cell receptor beta chain was determined in a study of cytomegalovirus exposure and HLA in healthy donors. Study-wide findings and caveats: The investigators catalogued 150 to 200 TCR beta chains as cytomegalovirus-associated. The majority of CMV-associated TCR beta chains were reported as apparently HLA-restricted in a later analysis.

The CDR3 sequence is 14 residues long. Germline CDR1 MNHEY, CDR2 SVGAGI. Trimming shortened V by 7 bases and J by 0 bases, and 10 bases separated the two germline ends. Use of 60 Vbeta and 13 Jbeta primers characterized the PCR. Here immunoSEQ multiplex PCR was the method, and the copy in TCRdb shows in-frame clones only, minus some. The sample consists of roughly 180,000 clones, roughly 9.5% of them appearing once. This clone was picked up a small number of times. Its antigen remains unidentified. At sampling all donors were nominally healthy, likely with unrecorded immune exposures. The source of this sequence is a woman in her 30s in good health and CMV-seropositive. The sequenced material came from PBMCs. The chain recombines TRBV6-5 with TRBJ1-5; D possibly corresponds to TRBD1 (6 bases). As DNA, the CDR3 is TGTGCCAGCATGGGGGCGGATAGCAATCAGCCCCAGCATTTT. Protein: CASMGADSNQPQHF.